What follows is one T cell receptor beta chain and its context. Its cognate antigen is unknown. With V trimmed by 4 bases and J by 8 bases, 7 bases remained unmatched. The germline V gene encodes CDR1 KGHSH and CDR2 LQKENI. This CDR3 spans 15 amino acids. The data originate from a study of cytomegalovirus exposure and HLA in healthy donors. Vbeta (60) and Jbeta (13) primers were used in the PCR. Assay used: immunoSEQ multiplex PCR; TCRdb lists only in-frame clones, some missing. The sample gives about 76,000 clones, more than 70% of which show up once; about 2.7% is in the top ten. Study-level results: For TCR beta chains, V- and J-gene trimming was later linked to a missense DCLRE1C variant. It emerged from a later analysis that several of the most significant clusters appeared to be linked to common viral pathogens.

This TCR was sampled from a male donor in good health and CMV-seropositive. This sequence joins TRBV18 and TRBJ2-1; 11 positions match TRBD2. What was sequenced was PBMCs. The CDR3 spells CASSLSGTSGYEQFF. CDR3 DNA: TGTGCCAGCTCACTATCTGGGACTAGCGGCTATGAGCAGTTCTTC.